A single T cell receptor (beta chain) is shown here with its context. Its antigen is unknown. The length of the CDR3 is 16 residues. V shed 4 bases, J shed 4 bases, and the junction held 10 bases outside the gene matches. Germline V gene data show CDR1 as SGDLS and CDR2 as YYNGEE. This specimen belongs to a study of cytomegalovirus exposure and HLA in healthy donors. Overall study results and limits: Donors belonging to an Asian-associated ancestry cluster reportedly showed fewer N-insertions in productive TCRs than the approximately 670-donor mean, according to what a later analysis found.

60 Vbeta and 13 Jbeta primers were used in PCR. The table came from immunoSEQ multiplex PCR; TCRdb's copy has only in-frame clones and leaves some out. The table shows some 140,000 clones, with approximately 80% occurring only once. What was sequenced was PBMCs. This TCR was recovered from a woman between 50 and 59 years old in good health and CMV-seropositive. The genes are TRBV9 and TRBJ1-4; 7 nucleotides align to TRBD1. The CDR3 nucleotides are TGTGCCAGCAGCACTCTCGGACAGGCAATTAATGAAAAACTGTTTTTT. It specifies CASSTLGQAINEKLFF.